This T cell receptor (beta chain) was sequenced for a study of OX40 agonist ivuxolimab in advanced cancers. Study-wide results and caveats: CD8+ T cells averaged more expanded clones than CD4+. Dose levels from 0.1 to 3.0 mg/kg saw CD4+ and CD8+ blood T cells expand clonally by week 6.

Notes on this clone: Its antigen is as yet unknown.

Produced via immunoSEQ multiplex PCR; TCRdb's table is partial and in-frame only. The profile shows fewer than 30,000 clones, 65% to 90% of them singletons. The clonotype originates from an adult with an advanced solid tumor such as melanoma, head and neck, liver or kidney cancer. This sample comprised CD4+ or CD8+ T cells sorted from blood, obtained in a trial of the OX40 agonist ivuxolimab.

CDR3 amino acids: CASSYAGAGEQYF. The CDR3 coding sequence is TGTGCCAGCAGCTATGCGGGGGCCGGGGAGCAGTACTTC. The chain uses TRBV7-6 and TRBJ2-7, with D perhaps matching TRBD2 (7 bases). Germline V gene lookup returns CDR1 SGHVS and CDR2 FNYEAQ. V lost 4 bases to trimming and J lost 7 bases, with 14 bases between them. The CDR3 has 13 residues.